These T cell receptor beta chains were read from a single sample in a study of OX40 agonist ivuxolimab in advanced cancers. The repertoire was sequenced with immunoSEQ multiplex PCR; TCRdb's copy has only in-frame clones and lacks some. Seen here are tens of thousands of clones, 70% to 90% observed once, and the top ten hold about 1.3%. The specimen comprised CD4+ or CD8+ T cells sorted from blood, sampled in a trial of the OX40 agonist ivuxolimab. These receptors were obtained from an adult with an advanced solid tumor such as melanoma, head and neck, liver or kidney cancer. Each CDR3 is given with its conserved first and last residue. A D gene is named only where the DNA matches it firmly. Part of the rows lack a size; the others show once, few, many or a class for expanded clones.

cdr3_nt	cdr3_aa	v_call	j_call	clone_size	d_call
TGTGCCAGCAGGGACAGCCAAAATTCACCCCTCCACTTT	CASRDSQNSPLHF	TRBV7-6	TRBJ1-6	NA	NA
TGTGCCAGCAGCTTGATGGTGGGGCAGCCCCAGCATTTT	CASSLMVGQPQHF	TRBV5-8	TRBJ1-5	NA	NA
TGCGCCAGCAGGTCATCGCCGGGACAGGGATGTCGAGAGACCCAGTACTTC	CASRSSPGQGCRETQYF	TRBV10-1	TRBJ2-5	once	TRBD1
TGTGCCAGCAGCGTAGGGGGGACTAGCGGAGAGACCCAGTACTTC	CASSVGGTSGETQYF	TRBV9	TRBJ2-5	NA	TRBD2
TGTGCCAGCAGCGGACCACCGAAAGATGGGACTAGCGGGAGGTATTACAATGAGCAGTTCTTC	CASSGPPKDGTSGRYYNEQFF	TRBV9	TRBJ2-1	once	TRBD2
TGTGCCTGGAGCCTCCAGGGGAATCAGCCCCAGCATTTT	CAWSLQGNQPQHF	TRBV30	TRBJ1-5	NA	NA
TGTGCCAGTAGTATATACGGTATAAGGAATCAGCCCCAGCATTTT	CASSIYGIRNQPQHF	TRBV19	TRBJ1-5	NA	NA
TGTGCCAGCAGCTTCATATGGACTAGCCAAAACACCGGGGAGCTGTTTTTT	CASSFIWTSQNTGELFF	TRBV5-5	TRBJ2-2	NA	TRBD2
TGCGCCAGCAGCCAGGACGGAGTAGATACGCAGTATTTT	CASSQDGVDTQYF	TRBV5-1	TRBJ2-3	NA	NA
TGTGCCAGTCAGCCAGCCGGCACCTATAATTCACCCCTCCACTTT	CASQPAGTYNSPLHF	TRBV6-1	TRBJ1-6	NA	NA
TGTGCCAGCAGCTTCAGACAGGGGAACACTGAAGCTTTCTTT	CASSFRQGNTEAFF	TRBV11-2	TRBJ1-1	NA	TRBD1
TGCGCCAGCAGTGAATACGACAACCATGGCTACACCTTC	CASSEYDNHGYTF	TRBV10-1	TRBJ1-2	NA	NA
TGTGCCAGCAGCTTAAATACTGCCTATGGCTACACCTTC	CASSLNTAYGYTF	TRBV7-2	TRBJ1-2	NA	NA
TGTGCCACCTTTCTCCGGGGGCGCGGGGACACTGAAGCTTTCTTT	CATFLRGRGDTEAFF	TRBV7-8	TRBJ1-1	NA	NA
TGTGCCAGCAGCCTCTTCCCCGGCCTGGACTCTGGAAACACCATATATTTT	CASSLFPGLDSGNTIYF	TRBV9	TRBJ1-3	NA	NA
TGTGCCATCAGGGGGGACAGGCCTAACTATGGCTACACCTTC	CAIRGDRPNYGYTF	TRBV10-3	TRBJ1-2	NA	TRBD1
TGTGCCAGCAGTAGTTCGACAGGGATGAACACTGAAGCTTTCTTT	CASSSSTGMNTEAFF	TRBV6-5	TRBJ1-1	NA	TRBD1
TGTGCCAGCAGCGTGCTAGCGGGTAGCTCCTACGAGCAGTACTTC	CASSVLAGSSYEQYF	TRBV9	TRBJ2-7	NA	TRBD2
TGTGCCATCAGTGAGTCTGATAGCGGGATATCCTACGAGCAGTACTTC	CAISESDSGISYEQYF	TRBV10-3	TRBJ2-7	once	TRBD2
TGTGCCAGCAGCGCCCGATTCGATACGCAGTATTTT	CASSARFDTQYF	TRBV11-3	TRBJ2-3	once	NA
TGTGCCAGTATGCCAGGGGTTCCTGGAAACACCATATATTTT	CASMPGVPGNTIYF	TRBV19	TRBJ1-3	NA	NA
TGTGCCTCCCACCCGACCAGTCAGGGGGGTTACAATGAGCAGTTCTTC	CASHPTSQGGYNEQFF	TRBV27	TRBJ2-1	NA	NA
TGTGCCAGCAGCTTAGGGGTCGGAGGTTCCTACGAGCAGTACTTC	CASSLGVGGSYEQYF	TRBV7-6	TRBJ2-7	NA	NA
TGTGCCAGCAGCTCCGGACAGGGGCATGAAAAACTGTTTTTT	CASSSGQGHEKLFF	TRBV7-2	TRBJ1-4	once	TRBD1
TGTGCCACCACCCGGGCTAGCGGGACGGTCGGGGAGCTGTTTTTT	CATTRASGTVGELFF	TRBV19	TRBJ2-2	NA	TRBD2
TGTGCCAGCACCCTGGGAGGTTACGAGCAGTACTTC	CASTLGGYEQYF	TRBV7-8	TRBJ2-7	NA	NA
TGTGCCAGCAGTAGACTAGCGGGATGGGAGACCCAGTACTTC	CASSRLAGWETQYF	TRBV27	TRBJ2-5	NA	TRBD2
TGTGCCAGCAGCCTTATAAGGAGACAGGCGAACAATGAGCAGTTCTTC	CASSLIRRQANNEQFF	TRBV7-2	TRBJ2-1	NA	NA
TGTGCCAGCAGCTTAGGCCAGCGAGCCCTCACCGGGGAGCTGTTTTTT	CASSLGQRALTGELFF	TRBV7-6	TRBJ2-2	NA	NA
TGCGCCAGCAGCCGAGAGACGGGGGGCTACACCTTC	CASSRETGGYTF	TRBV4-1	TRBJ1-2	few	NA
TGTGCCAGCAGCCCCCGCGGGACTAGCGGGTTAGGTGAGCAGTTCTTC	CASSPRGTSGLGEQFF	TRBV11-3	TRBJ2-1	NA	TRBD2
TGTGCCTGGAGGGACAGGGGGCGATACGAGCAGTACTTC	CAWRDRGRYEQYF	TRBV30	TRBJ2-7	NA	TRBD1
TGTGCCAGCAGTGAAAGAACAGCTGGAAACACCATATATTTT	CASSERTAGNTIYF	TRBV6-1	TRBJ1-3	NA	NA
TGTGCCAGCAGCCCCCGAGGAGGGCAGGGGGTAGGCTCACCCCTCCACTTT	CASSPRGGQGVGSPLHF	TRBV9	TRBJ1-6	once	TRBD1
TGTGCCAGCAGTGAAGGTAGGAAGGAATGGACTACCCAGTACTTC	CASSEGRKEWTTQYF	TRBV6-1	TRBJ2-5	NA	NA
TGTGCCAGCAGCGGCCCAAATGAAAAACTGTTTTTT	CASSGPNEKLFF	TRBV5-4	TRBJ1-4	NA	NA
TGTGCCAGTAGCACTTTAATTGGTACCACAGGAGAGACCCAGTACTTC	CASSTLIGTTGETQYF	TRBV19	TRBJ2-5	NA	NA
TGTGCCAGCTCAGAGAGCGGGGGACCTACCTACGAGCAGTACTTC	CASSESGGPTYEQYF	TRBV18	TRBJ2-7	NA	TRBD2